This T cell receptor beta chain originates from a study of blood T cell repertoires in COVID-19. With 5 bases removed from V and 6 bases from J, the gap between germline ends came to 9 bases. Germline lookup yields CDR1 PRHDT and CDR2 FYEKMQ (reference sequence). CDR3 length equals 12 residues. Data came from immunoSEQ multiplex PCR; TCRdb stores just in-frame clones and leaves some out. Of 95,000 to 130,000 clones in the sample, around nine tenths were seen once. The sequenced material came from peripheral blood. This clonotype was obtained from a human donor with active COVID-19. The donor label of this sample is uncertain. This sequence joins TRBV13 and TRBJ2-3; D may be TRBD1 (6 bases). CDR3 amino acids: CASSTTGDTQYF. The CDR3 DNA follows: TGTGCCAGCAGCACCACAGGGGATACGCAGTATTTT.